A single sample is the source of the 2 T cell receptor beta chains below, sequenced in a study of cytomegalovirus exposure and HLA in healthy donors. The primer mix had 60 Vbeta and 13 Jbeta primers. Libraries were prepared by immunoSEQ multiplex PCR; TCRdb keeps only in-frame clonotypes and omits some of them. The sample lists about 200,000 clones; about 86% were seen once. The material sequenced was PBMCs. These receptors originate from a woman younger than 45 in good health and CMV-seronegative.

This chain uses TRBV6-6 with TRBJ2-3, with D possibly TRBD2 on 6 matching bases. V was cut by 6 bases and J by 3 bases, with 13 bases left in between. CDR1 and CDR2 (germline): MNHNY, SVGAGI (reference sequence). This CDR3 region has 14 residues. The CDR3 region has the DNA TGTGCCAGCAGACTGCTGACTAGAACAGATACGCAGTATTTT. It specifies CASRLLTRTDTQYF.

The V call is TRBV9, the J call TRBJ2-3; D is perhaps TRBD2 (7 bases). V lost 4 bases and J lost 2, with 17 bases in between. Germline assignment: CDR1 SGDLS and CDR2 YYNGEE. This CDR3 comprises 16 residues. CDR3 protein: CASSSEGGGYTDTQYF. The CDR3 region has the DNA TGTGCCAGCAGCTCCGAGGGGGGGGGTTACACAGATACGCAGTATTTT.